This T cell receptor beta chain derives from a study of CD8+ T cells in alopecia areata. The sequencing template was cDNA reverse transcribed from extracted RNA. The assay was immunoSEQ multiplex PCR, and TCRdb's table has in-frame clones only and misses some. This sample has 130,000 or so clones, with around 45% found just once. The CDR3 runs to 19 residues. Between the trimmed V and J ends, which lost 4 bases and 1 base, there was a span of 20 bases. The rearrangement uses TRBV23-1 and TRBJ2-6, with D perhaps matching TRBD2 (5 bases). TRBV23-1 is reported as an ORF; its role is uncertain. The origin of this receptor is a human donor with alopecia areata. Input material: NKG2D-low CD8+ T cells sorted from blood. Written as DNA, the CDR3 is TGCGCCAGCAGTCCCCAGGACTCGGCAGTCCTTTCTGGGGCCAACGTCCTGACTTTC. Translated: CASSPQDSAVLSGANVLTF.